A selection of T cell receptor beta chains follows, all from one sample in a study of T cells in Graves' hyperthyroidism and ophthalmopathy. TCRdb called the multiplex PCR reads again in MiXCR, with one record for every CDR3 protein. Seen here are 250,000 to 300,000 distinct CDR3 sequences, 13% to 15% observed once, and the top ten hold 30%. Sequenced input: blood. These receptors all stem from a woman aged 45-59 years with Graves' hyperthyroidism that later progressed to Graves' ophthalmopathy. CDR3s include the opening cysteine and the closing phenylalanine or tryptophan. A D gene is named only where the DNA matches it firmly. Size tells how often a clone was seen (once, few, many) or the class of an expanded clone, and some rows leave it out.

TRBJ2-1	-	TRBV20-1	TRBD1	CSASQGELYNEQFF	TGCAGTGCGAGCCAGGGGGAGCTATACAATGAGCAGTTCTTC
TRBJ1-1	-	TRBV20-1	-	CSACPTWYTEAFF	TGCAGTGCCTGCCCCACATGGTACACTGAAGCTTTCTTT
TRBJ2-5	many	TRBV6-1	-	CASSEQGSGQETQYF	TGTGCCAGCAGTGAACAGGGTAGTGGGCAAGAGACCCAGTACTTC
TRBJ2-2	many	TRBV28	-	CASIQGGGAGELFF	TGTGCCAGCATCCAGGGGGGGGGTGCCGGGGAGCTGTTTTTT
TRBJ1-6	many	TRBV7-8	-	CASSLAAWNSPLHF	TGTGCCAGCAGCTTAGCAGCGTGGAATTCACCCCTCCACTTT
TRBJ2-7	-	TRBV19	-	CASSIDYQGDPSYEQYF	TGTGCCAGTAGTATAGATTACCAGGGAGACCCGTCCTACGAGCAGTACTTC
TRBJ2-1	many	TRBV3-1	-	CASKEGGSSYNEQFF	TGTGCCAGCAAGGAGGGCGGATCCTCCTACAATGAGCAGTTCTTC
TRBJ2-5	few	TRBV4-1	TRBD1	CASSQGSGQGKETQYF	TGCGCCAGCAGCCAGGGATCCGGACAGGGGAAGGAGACCCAGTACTTC
TRBJ2-3	many	TRBV20-1	-	CSARSDSFTDTQYF	TGCAGTGCTAGATCCGACAGCTTCACAGATACGCAGTATTTT
TRBJ2-2	few	TRBV4-2	-	CASSQVQFRGNTGELFF	TGTGCCAGCAGCCAAGTCCAATTCAGGGGAAACACCGGGGAGCTGTTTTTT
TRBJ2-2	many	TRBV12-5	TRBD1	CASGLVEAGGTGELFF	TGTGCTAGTGGTTTGGTAGAGGCAGGGGGCACCGGGGAGCTGTTTTTT
TRBJ2-5	few	TRBV4-1	-	CASSQTELQETQYF	TGCGCCAGCAGCCAAACAGAGCTCCAAGAGACCCAGTACTTC
TRBJ1-2	many	TRBV7-9	-	CASSPTLSGLYGYTF	TGTGCCAGCAGCCCTACCCTGAGTGGGCTCTATGGCTACACCTTC
TRBJ2-7	many	TRBV7-9	TRBD2	CASSPGTSGASYEQYF	TGTGCCAGCAGCCCAGGGACTAGCGGGGCCTCCTACGAGCAGTACTTC
TRBJ2-2	many	TRBV27	TRBD1	CASRQGALNTGELFF	TGTGCCAGCAGACAGGGGGCGCTGAACACCGGGGAGCTGTTTTTT
TRBJ2-5	many	TRBV7-2	-	CASSSQRGSGQQETQYF	TGTGCCAGCAGCTCCCAACGGGGTAGCGGCCAACAAGAGACCCAGTACTTC
TRBJ1-1	many	TRBV5-1	-	CASSGEGGTEAFF	TGCGCCAGCAGCGGGGAGGGGGGCACTGAAGCTTTCTTT
TRBJ2-7	-	TRBV25-1	-	CASSERWTSYEQYF	TGTGCCAGCAGTGAGCGGTGGACCTCCTACGAGCAGTACTTC
TRBJ2-5	many	TRBV6-1	-	CASSEGWAQETQYF	TGTGCCAGCAGTGAAGGGTGGGCCCAAGAGACCCAGTACTTC
TRBJ2-7	-	TRBV29-1	TRBD1	CSVEGQQGSYEQYF	TGCAGCGTTGAGGGACAGCAAGGCTCCTACGAGCAGTACTTC
TRBJ2-7	few	TRBV19	-	CASSIRRDYEQYF	TGTGCCAGTAGTATAAGGAGAGACTACGAGCAGTACTTC
TRBJ2-1	many	TRBV20-1	TRBD2	CSARDLAGVPNEQFF	TGCAGTGCTAGAGATTTAGCGGGAGTCCCCAATGAGCAGTTCTTC
TRBJ1-2	many	TRBV2	TRBD1	CASSPTGTGLPYGYTF	TGTGCCAGCAGTCCTACCGGGACAGGGCTACCTTATGGCTACACCTTC
TRBJ2-1	many	TRBV28	TRBD2	CASSPPTLRSGKGYNEQFF	TGTGCCAGCAGTCCCCCTACCCTCCGTAGCGGGAAAGGATACAATGAGCAGTTCTTC
TRBJ2-3	many	TRBV20-1	TRBD2	CSASGLEGGPLDTQYF	TGCAGTGCTAGTGGTTTGGAGGGAGGGCCTTTAGATACGCAGTATTTT
TRBJ2-1	many	TRBV11-3	-	CASSSSVNVYNEQFF	TGTGCCAGCAGCTCTTCTGTTAACGTCTACAATGAGCAGTTCTTC
TRBJ2-1	many	TRBV12-3/TRBV12-4	-	CASSQIGGYNEQFF	TGTGCCAGCAGCCAGATAGGGGGCTACAATGAGCAGTTCTTC
TRBJ1-1	few	TRBV4-1	-	CASSQEGKRVNTEAFF	TGCGCCAGCAGCCAAGAAGGGAAAAGGGTAAACACTGAAGCTTTCTTT
TRBJ2-2	many	TRBV10-3	-	CAISERAVGTGELFF	TGTGCCATCAGTGAGAGGGCAGTCGGCACCGGGGAGCTGTTTTTT
TRBJ1-3	-	TRBV9	-	CASSVGSSYSGNTIYF	TGTGCCAGCAGCGTAGGAAGTAGTTACTCTGGAAACACCATATATTTT
TRBJ2-3	-	TRBV6-7	-	CASSYSAPQPRVSTDTQYF	TGTGCCAGCAGTTACTCAGCGCCTCAGCCCCGGGTCAGCACAGATACGCAGTATTTT
TRBJ1-1	-	TRBV28	TRBD1	CASSRTGDRGRTEAFF	TGTGCCAGCAGCCGCACAGGGGACAGGGGGCGCACTGAAGCTTTCTTT
TRBJ2-5	few	TRBV6-6	-	CASSYSSGFRETQYF	TGTGCCAGCAGTTACTCCTCGGGTTTCCGAGAGACCCAGTACTTC
TRBJ2-1	many	TRBV7-3	-	CASSMDSGNEQFF	TGTGCCAGCAGCATGGACAGTGGCAATGAGCAGTTCTTC
TRBJ2-5	-	TRBV5-1	-	CASSLGPLSKTQYF	TGCGCCAGCAGCTTGGGCCCCCTATCTAAGACCCAGTACTTC
TRBJ2-5	many	TRBV11-2	-	CASSLVGETQYF	TGTGCCAGCAGCTTAGTGGGAGAGACCCAGTACTTC
TRBJ2-3	many	TRBV11-2	-	CASSSEGDTDTQYF	TGTGCCAGCAGCTCAGAGGGGGACACAGATACGCAGTATTTT
TRBJ2-5	many	TRBV28	-	CASSFTVTQETQYF	TGTGCCAGCAGTTTTACTGTCACCCAAGAGACCCAGTACTTC
TRBJ2-7	many	TRBV7-9	-	CASSLPITGETYEQYF	TGTGCCAGCAGCCTCCCTATTACGGGAGAAACCTACGAGCAGTACTTC
TRBJ1-1	few	TRBV7-9	TRBD1	CASSLVHRGHTEAFF	TGTGCCAGCAGCTTAGTTCACAGGGGGCACACTGAAGCTTTCTTT
TRBJ1-1	many	TRBV2	-	CASRVANTEAFF	TGTGCCAGCAGAGTCGCGAACACTGAAGCTTTCTTT
TRBJ1-1	-	TRBV12-3/TRBV12-4	-	CASSPGRAEAFF	TGTGCCAGCAGTCCCGGACGGGCTGAAGCTTTCTTT
TRBJ2-1	many	TRBV24-1	TRBD2	CATSDPSGSSYNEQFF	TGTGCCACCAGTGACCCTAGCGGGAGCTCCTACAATGAGCAGTTCTTC
TRBJ2-3	many	TRBV20-1	-	CSARGSGTDTQYF	TGCAGTGCTAGAGGGAGCGGGACAGATACGCAGTATTTT
TRBJ2-7	many	TRBV28	TRBD2	CASSSYSGMSYEQYF	TGTGCCAGCAGTTCCTATAGCGGGATGTCCTACGAGCAGTACTTC
TRBJ2-7	few	TRBV6-1	TRBD1	CASSRRDRALYEQYF	TGTGCCAGCAGCCGCCGGGACAGGGCCCTATACGAGCAGTACTTC
TRBJ1-4	once	TRBV5-1	-	CASSLEGGKLFF	TGTGCCAGCAGCTTGGAGGGTGGAAAACTGTTTTTT
TRBJ1-1	many	TRBV18	TRBD1	CASSPRQGAETFF	TGTGCCAGCTCACCACGACAGGGCGCTGAAACTTTCTTT
TRBJ2-1	many	TRBV18	-	CASSQPDGNNEQFF	TGTGCCAGCTCACAACCGGACGGAAACAATGAGCAGTTCTTC
TRBJ1-5	few	TRBV9	TRBD1	CASSVADQSDRHVDNQPQHF	TGTGCCAGCAGCGTAGCAGACCAGTCGGACAGGCACGTTGACAATCAGCCCCAGCATTTT
TRBJ2-3	many	TRBV3-1	-	CASSPGTDTQYF	TGTGCCAGCTCACCAGGAACAGATACGCAGTATTTT